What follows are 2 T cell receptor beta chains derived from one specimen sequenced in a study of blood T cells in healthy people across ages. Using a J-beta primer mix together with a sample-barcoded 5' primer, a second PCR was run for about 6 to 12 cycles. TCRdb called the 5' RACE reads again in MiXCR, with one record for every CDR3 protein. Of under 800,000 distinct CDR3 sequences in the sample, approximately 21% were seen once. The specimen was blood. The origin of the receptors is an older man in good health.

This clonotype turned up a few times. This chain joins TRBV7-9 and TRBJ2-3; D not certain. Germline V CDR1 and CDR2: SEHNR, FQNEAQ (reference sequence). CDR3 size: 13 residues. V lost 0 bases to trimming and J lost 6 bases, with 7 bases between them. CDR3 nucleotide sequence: TGTGCCAGCAGCTTAGCGACGGATGATACGCAGTATTTT. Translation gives CASSLATDDTQYF. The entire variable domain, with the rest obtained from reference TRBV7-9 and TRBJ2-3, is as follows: DTGVSQNPRHKITKRGQNVTFRCDPISEHNRLYWYRQTLGQGPEFLTYFQNEAQLEKSRLLSDRFSAERPKGSFSTLEIQRTEQGDSAMYLCASSLATDDTQYFGPGTRLTVL.

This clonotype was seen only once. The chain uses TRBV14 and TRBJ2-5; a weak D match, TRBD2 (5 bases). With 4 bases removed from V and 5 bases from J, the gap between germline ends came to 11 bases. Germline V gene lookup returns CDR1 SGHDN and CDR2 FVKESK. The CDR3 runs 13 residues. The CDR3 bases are TGTGCCAGCAGCCTCCCGGGGATGGAGACCCAGTACTTC. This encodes CASSLPGMETQYF.